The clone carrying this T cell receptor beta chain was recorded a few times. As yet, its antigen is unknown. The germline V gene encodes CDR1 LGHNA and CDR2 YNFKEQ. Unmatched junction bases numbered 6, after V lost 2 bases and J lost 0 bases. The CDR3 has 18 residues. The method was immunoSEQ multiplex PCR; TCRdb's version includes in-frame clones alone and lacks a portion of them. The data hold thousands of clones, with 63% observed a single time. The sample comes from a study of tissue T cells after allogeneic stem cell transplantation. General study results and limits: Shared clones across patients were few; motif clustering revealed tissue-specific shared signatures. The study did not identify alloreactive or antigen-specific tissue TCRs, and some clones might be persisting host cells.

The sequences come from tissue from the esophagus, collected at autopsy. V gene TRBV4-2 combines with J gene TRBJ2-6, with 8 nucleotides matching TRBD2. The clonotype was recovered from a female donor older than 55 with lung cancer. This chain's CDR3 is CASSQRGGWVSGANVLTF. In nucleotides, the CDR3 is TGTGCCAGCAGCCAACGGGGGGGATGGGTCTCTGGGGCCAACGTCCTGACTTTC.